Ten or more counts support the clone carrying this T cell receptor (beta chain). Its antigen is still unknown. The data derive from a study of post-analysis software for immune sequencing data. The study's findings and limits: In patients, about five TRBV segments were more frequent than in controls, with TRBV5-6, TRBV5-1 and TRBV20-1 among them.

V lost 6 bases, J lost 4 bases, and 14 bases lay in between. The germline V gene encodes CDR1 SGHVS and CDR2 FQNEAQ. The CDR3 covers 14 residues. Tagging with unique molecular identifiers was a feature of the TCR beta cDNA libraries. TCRdb re-analysed the PCR reads in MiXCR, keeping a single row per CDR3 protein. The data show 800,000 to 950,000 distinct CDR3 sequences, around 50% seen once. The clonotype was recovered from a girl aged 5 to 17 with multiple sclerosis. The source material was blood. The V call is TRBV7-8, the J call TRBJ2-3, with D maybe TRBD2 (5 bases). DNA for the CDR3: TGTGCCAGCAGATCCGCGGGTAGCCCAGATACGCAGTATTTT. Translating gives CASRSAGSPDTQYF. The full variable domain, rest sourced from reference TRBV7-8 and TRBJ2-3, is GAGVSQSPRYKVAKRGQDVALRCDPISGHVSLFWYQQALGQGPEFLTYFQNEAQLDKSGLPSDRFFAERPEGSVSTLKIQRTQQEDSAVYLCASRSAGSPDTQYFGPGTRLTVL.